The rows below give T cell receptor beta chains drawn from one sample of a study of T-cell reconstitution after alpha-beta-depleted transplantation in children. Each CDR3 protein gets one entry after TCRdb re-called the PCR reads with MiXCR. The table lists 600,000 to 700,000 distinct CDR3 sequences, under 15% of them singletons, with 0.79% in the top ten. The sequencing here drew on PBMCs, taken before TCRalphabeta/CD19-depleted stem cell transplant. These receptors were collected from a girl between 2 and 10 years old with congenital amegakaryocytic thrombocytopenia, due to receive a stem cell transplant. Both conserved end residues are trimmed from each CDR3.

V,J,CDR3
TRBV29-1,TRBJ2-3,SVLPSGRMTDTQY
TRBV4-1,TRBJ1-1,ASSQDGTGPALNTEAF
TRBV7-9,TRBJ2-2,ASGYSGRASGELF
TRBV7-8,TRBJ2-3,ASSFLSVFSREAGTDTQY
TRBV15,TRBJ2-5,ATSRVQAGQETQY
TRBV7-3,TRBJ2-1,ASSLILGSEQF
TRBV28,TRBJ2-7,ATGLAGGEQY
TRBV12-5,TRBJ2-5,ASGQGARETQY
TRBV6-2/TRBV6-3,TRBJ2-7,ASSPERGALYEQY
TRBV27,TRBJ2-5,ASSFVERETQY
TRBV12-3/TRBV12-4,TRBJ2-4,ASREGAKNIQY
TRBV7-2,TRBJ2-1,ASSLLGLADNEQF
TRBV5-1,TRBJ2-7,ASSGRQVTQREQY
TRBV7-8,TRBJ2-1,ASSLELAGDVEQF
TRBV20-1,TRBJ1-5,SAGPDRYQPQH
TRBV4-1,TRBJ2-7,ASSQIAGQEWEQY
TRBV6-6,TRBJ1-3,ASSYRARNTIY
TRBV21-1,TRBJ2-7,ASSKKGPGLRVYEQY
TRBV7-9,TRBJ2-1,ASSLAGQTLADEQF
TRBV20-1,TRBJ2-2,SASGSPGNTGELF
TRBV5-1,TRBJ2-3,ASSLVGSGGPGTQY
TRBV19,TRBJ2-2,ASSIIGLPTAGELF
TRBV2,TRBJ2-7,ASGMTSAN
TRBV27,TRBJ2-1,ASSFWTSGRGYNEQF
TRBV20-1,TRBJ1-3,SASDSSGNTIY
TRBV18,TRBJ1-2,ASSETGGGGGYT
TRBV5-1,TRBJ2-1,ASSLGTGDTEQF
TRBV5-1,TRBJ2-1,ASSLTLAGGQYNEQF
TRBV29-1,TRBJ2-5,SVESSGIVPETQY